These 2 T cell receptor beta chains were sequenced from one sample in a study of vaccination and CD4 T cells after COVID-19. Antigen specificity for these receptors is unknown. The Oncomine TCR Beta short-read assay sequenced DNA from cultured CD4+ T cells. Each CDR3 protein gets one entry after TCRdb re-called the PCR reads with MiXCR. Of about 14,000 distinct CDR3 sequences listed, 25% to 40% are singletons. Documented treatment: approximately 10-day PBMC culture with coronavirus spike peptide pools or control peptides (ViraFEST assay). Sequencing used CD4+ T cells from blood, cultured in vitro, obtained after SARS-CoV-2 vaccination. The receptors derive from a human donor who had recovered from COVID-19.

The CDR3 spells CSARVASGEGYGYTF. The CDR3 nucleotides read TGCAGTGCTAGAGTGGCGTCAGGGGAGGGGTATGGCTACACCTTC. The chain recombines TRBV20-1 with TRBJ1-2; D possibly corresponds to TRBD1 (6 bases). The V end lost 1 base, the J end lost 5 bases, and 17 bases lay between the germline ends. The CDR3 has 15 amino acids. Germline CDR1 reads DFQATT; CDR2 reads SNEGSKA (reference sequence).

This clonotype has just a few counts. J is TRBJ1-5 and V is TRBV6-2 or TRBV6-3; D ambiguous. The CDR3 loop spans 15 amino acids. The germline V and J ends were trimmed by 0 bases and 2 bases, with 8 bases remaining between them. CDR1 is MNHEY, CDR2 SVGEGT, per germline. CDR3 in DNA: TGTGCCAGCAGTTACTCCGGGGTAGGCAATCAGCCCCAGCATTTT. The encoded protein is CASSYSGVGNQPQHF.